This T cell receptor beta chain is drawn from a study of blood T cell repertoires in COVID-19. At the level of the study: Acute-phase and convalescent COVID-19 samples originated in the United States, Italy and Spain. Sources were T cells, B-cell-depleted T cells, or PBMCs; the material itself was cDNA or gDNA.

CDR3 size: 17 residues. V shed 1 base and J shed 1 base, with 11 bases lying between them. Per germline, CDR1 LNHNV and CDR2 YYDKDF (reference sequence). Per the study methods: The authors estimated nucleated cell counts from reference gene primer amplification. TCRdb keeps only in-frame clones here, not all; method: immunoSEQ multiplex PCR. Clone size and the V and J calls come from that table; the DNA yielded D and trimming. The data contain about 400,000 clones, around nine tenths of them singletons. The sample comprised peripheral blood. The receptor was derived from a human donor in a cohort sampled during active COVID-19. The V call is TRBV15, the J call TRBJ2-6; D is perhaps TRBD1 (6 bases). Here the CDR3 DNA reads TGTGCCACCAGCAGAGGACAGGTTCCATCTGGGGCCAACGTCCTGACTTTC. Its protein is CATSRGQVPSGANVLTF.